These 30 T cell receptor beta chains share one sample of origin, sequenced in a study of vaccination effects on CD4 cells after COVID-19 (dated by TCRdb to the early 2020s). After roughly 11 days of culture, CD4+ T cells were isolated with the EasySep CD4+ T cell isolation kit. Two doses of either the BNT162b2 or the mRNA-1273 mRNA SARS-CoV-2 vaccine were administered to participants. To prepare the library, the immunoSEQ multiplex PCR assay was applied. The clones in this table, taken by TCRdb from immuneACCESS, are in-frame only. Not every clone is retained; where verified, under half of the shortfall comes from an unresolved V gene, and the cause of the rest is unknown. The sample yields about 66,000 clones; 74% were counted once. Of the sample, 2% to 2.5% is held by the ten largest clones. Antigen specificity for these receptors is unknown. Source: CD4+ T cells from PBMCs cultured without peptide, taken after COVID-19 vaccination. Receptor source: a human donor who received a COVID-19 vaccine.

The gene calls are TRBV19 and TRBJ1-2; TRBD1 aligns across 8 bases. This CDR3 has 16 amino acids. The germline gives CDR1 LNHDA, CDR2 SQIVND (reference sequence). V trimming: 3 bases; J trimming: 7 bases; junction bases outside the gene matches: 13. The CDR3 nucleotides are TGTGCCAGTAGTATCGGACAGGGTTTGATCAGGAGTGGCTACACCTTC. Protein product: CASSIGQGLIRSGYTF.

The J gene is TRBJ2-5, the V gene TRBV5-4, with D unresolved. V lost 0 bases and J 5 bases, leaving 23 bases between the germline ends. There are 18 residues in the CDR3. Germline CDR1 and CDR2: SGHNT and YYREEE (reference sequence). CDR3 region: CASSLGINRKLASETQYF. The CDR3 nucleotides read TGTGCCAGCAGCTTGGGTATTAATAGGAAGCTCGCCTCCGAGACCCAGTACTTC.

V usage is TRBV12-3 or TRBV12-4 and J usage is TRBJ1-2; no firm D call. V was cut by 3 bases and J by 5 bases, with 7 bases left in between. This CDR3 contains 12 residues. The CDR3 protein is CASSFSPYGYTF. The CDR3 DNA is TGTGCCAGCAGTTTCTCCCCTTATGGCTACACCTTC.

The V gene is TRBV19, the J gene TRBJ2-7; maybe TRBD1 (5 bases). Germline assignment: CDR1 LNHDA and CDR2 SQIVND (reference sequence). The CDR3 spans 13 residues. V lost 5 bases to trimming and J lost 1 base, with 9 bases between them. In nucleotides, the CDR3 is TGTGCCAGTAGTCGGGCAGGGTCCTACGAGCAGTACGTC. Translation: CASSRAGSYEQYV.

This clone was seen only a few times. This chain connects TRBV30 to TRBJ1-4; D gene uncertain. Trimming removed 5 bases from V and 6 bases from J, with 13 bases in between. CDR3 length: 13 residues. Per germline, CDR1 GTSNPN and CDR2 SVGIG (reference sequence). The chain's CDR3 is CAWDVGRDEKLFF. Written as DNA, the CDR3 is TGTGCCTGGGACGTCGGCCGCGATGAAAAACTGTTTTTT.

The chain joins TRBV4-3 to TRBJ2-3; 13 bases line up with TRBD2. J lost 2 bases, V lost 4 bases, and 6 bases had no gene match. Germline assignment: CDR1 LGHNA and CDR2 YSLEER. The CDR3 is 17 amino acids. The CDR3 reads CASSRRGLAGATDTQYF. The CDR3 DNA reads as TGCGCCAGCAGCCGTCGTGGACTAGCGGGGGCCACAGATACGCAGTATTTT.

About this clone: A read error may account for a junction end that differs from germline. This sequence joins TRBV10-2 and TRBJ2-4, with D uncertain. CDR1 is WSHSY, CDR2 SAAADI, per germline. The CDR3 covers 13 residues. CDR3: CASSEMTEKIQYF. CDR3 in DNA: TGCGCCAGCAGTGAGATGACCGAAAAGATTCAGTACTTC.

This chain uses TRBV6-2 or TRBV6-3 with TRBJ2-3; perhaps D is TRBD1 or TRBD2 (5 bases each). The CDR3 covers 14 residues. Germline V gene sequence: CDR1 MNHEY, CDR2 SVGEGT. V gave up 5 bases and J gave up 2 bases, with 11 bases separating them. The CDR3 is CASSDRDHTDTQYF. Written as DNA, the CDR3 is TGTGCCAGCAGTGACCGGGACCACACAGATACGCAGTATTTT.

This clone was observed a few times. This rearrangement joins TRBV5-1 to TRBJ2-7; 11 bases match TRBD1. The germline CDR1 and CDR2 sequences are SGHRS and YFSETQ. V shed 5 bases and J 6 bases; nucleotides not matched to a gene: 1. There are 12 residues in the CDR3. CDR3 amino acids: CASRGTGGEQYV. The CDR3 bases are TGCGCCAGCAGGGGGACAGGGGGCGAGCAGTACGTC.

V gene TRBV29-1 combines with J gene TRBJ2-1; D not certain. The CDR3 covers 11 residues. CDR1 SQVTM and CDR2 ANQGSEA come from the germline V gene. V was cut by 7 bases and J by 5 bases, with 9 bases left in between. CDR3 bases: TGCAGCGCCGGGCCGCACAATGAGCAGTTCTTC. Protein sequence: CSAGPHNEQFF.

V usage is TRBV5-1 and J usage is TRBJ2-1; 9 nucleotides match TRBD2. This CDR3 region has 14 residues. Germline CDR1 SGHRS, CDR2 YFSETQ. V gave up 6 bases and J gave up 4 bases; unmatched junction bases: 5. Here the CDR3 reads CASIAAGGYNEQFF. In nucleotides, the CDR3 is TGCGCCAGCATTGCAGCGGGGGGTTACAATGAGCAGTTCTTC.

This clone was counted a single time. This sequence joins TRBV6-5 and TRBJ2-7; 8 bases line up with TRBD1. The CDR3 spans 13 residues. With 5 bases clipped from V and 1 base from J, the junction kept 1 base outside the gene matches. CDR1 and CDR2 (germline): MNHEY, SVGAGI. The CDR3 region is CASSRDRSYEQYV. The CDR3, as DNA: TGTGCCAGCAGTCGGGACAGGTCCTACGAGCAGTACGTC.

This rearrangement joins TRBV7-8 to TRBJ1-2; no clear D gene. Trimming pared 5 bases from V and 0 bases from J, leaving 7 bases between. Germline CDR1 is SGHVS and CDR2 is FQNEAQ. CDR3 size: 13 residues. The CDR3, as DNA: TGTGCCAGCAGCCTCCGGGCTAACTATGGCTACACCTTC. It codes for CASSLRANYGYTF.

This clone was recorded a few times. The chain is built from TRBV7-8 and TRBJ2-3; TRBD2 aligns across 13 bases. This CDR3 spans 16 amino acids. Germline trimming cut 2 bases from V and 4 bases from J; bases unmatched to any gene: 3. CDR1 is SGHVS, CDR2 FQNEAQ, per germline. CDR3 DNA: TGTGCCAGCAGCTTACGGACTAGCGGGGGTCCAGATACGCAGTATTTT. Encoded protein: CASSLRTSGGPDTQYF.

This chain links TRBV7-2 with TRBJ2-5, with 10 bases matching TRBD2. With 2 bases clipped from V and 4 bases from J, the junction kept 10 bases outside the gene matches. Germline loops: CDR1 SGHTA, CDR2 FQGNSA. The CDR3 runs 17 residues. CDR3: CASSLSPSGGGGETQYF. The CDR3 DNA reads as TGTGCCAGCAGCTTAAGTCCTAGCGGGGGAGGAGGAGAGACCCAGTACTTC.

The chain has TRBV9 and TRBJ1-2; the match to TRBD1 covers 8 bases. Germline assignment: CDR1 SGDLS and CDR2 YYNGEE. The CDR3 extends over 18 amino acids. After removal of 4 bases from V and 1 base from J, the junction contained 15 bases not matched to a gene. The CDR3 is CASSSSGGPYTLNYGYTF. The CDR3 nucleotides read TGTGCCAGCAGCTCCTCAGGGGGCCCCTATACTCTTAACTATGGCTACACCTTC.

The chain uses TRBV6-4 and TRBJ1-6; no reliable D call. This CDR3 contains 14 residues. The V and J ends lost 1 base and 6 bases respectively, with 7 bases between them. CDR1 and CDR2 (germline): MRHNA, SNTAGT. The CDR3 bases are TGTGCCAGCAGTGACTTTGGGCCTAATTCACCCCTCCACTTT. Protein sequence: CASSDFGPNSPLHF.

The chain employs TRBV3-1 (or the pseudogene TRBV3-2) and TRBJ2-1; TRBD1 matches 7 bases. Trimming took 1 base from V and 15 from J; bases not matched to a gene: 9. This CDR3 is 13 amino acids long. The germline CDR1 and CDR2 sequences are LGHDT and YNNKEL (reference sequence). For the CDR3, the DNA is TGTGCCAGCAGCCAAGCGTCTCCGGGACAGACGTTCTTC. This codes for CASSQASPGQTFF.

The CDR3 spells CASSQRTVNDSSNQPQHF. CDR3 DNA: TGCGCCAGCAGTCAAAGGACAGTAAACGACAGTAGCAATCAGCCCCAGCATTTT. The chain recombines TRBV23-1 with TRBJ1-5; tentative D call: TRBD1 (6 bases). TRBV23-1 is given ORF status, its function remaining uncertain. The CDR3 runs 18 residues. V was trimmed by 2 bases and J by 0 bases, leaving 17 bases between them.

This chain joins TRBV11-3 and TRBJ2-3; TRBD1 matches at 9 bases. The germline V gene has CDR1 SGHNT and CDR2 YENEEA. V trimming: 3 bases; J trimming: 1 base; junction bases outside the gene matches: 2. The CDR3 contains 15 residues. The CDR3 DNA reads TGTGCCAGCAGCTTGGGGACAGGGCGCACAGATACGCAGTATTTT. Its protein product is CASSLGTGRTDTQYF.

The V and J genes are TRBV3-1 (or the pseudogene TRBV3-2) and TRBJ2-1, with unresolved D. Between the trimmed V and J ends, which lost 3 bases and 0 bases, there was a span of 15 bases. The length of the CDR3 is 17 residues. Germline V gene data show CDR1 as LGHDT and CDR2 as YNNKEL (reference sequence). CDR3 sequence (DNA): TGTGCCAGCAGCCATGACGCGGAGCCGAGCTCCTACAATGAGCAGTTCTTC. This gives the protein CASSHDAEPSSYNEQFF.

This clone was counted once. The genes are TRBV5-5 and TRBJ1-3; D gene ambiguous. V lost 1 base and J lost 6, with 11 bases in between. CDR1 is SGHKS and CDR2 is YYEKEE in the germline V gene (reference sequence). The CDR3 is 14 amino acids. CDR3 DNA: TGTGCCAGCAGCTTGATCTTTCGGGAAAACACCATATATTTT. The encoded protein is CASSLIFRENTIYF.

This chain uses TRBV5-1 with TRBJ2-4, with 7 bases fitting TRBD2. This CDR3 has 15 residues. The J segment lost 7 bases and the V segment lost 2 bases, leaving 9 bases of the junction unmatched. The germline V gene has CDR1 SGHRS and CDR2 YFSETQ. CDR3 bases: TGCGCCAGCAGCTTAGGATGGATGGGGGGGAACATTCAGTACTTC. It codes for CASSLGWMGGNIQYF.

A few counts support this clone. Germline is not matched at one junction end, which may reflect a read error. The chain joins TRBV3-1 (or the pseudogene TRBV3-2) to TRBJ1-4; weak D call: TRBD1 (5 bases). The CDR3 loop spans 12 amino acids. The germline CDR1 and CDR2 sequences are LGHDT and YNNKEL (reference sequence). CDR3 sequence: CASSQGRTGRWF. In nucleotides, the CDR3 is TGTGCCAGCAGCCAAGGTCGTACAGGACGGTGGTTT.

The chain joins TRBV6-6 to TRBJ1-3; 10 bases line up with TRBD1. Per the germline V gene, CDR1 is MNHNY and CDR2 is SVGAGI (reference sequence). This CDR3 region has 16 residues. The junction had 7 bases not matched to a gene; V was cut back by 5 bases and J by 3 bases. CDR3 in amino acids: CASSRSTGGVGNTIYF. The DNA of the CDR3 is TGTGCCAGCAGTCGATCGACAGGGGGCGTTGGAAACACCATATATTTT.

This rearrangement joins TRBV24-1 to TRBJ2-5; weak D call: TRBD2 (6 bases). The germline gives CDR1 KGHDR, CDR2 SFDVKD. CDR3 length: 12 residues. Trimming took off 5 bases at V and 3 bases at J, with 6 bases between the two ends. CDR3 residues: CATSGGEETQYF. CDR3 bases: TGTGCCACCAGTGGGGGGGAAGAGACCCAGTACTTC.

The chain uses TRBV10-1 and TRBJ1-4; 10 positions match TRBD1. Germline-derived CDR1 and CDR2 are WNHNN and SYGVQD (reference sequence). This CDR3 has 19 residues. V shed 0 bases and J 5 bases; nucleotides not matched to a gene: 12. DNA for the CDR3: TGCGCCAGCAGTGAGTCTGAGGGGACAGGGGCGGGGGGCAATGAAAAACTGTTTTTT. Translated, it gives CASSESEGTGAGGNEKLFF.

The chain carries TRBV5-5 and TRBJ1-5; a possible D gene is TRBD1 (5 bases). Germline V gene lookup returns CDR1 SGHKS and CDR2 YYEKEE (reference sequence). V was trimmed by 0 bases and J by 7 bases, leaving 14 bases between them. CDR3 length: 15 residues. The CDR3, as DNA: TGTGCCAGCAGCTTGGATGGGGGGGTAGGGCAGCCCCAGCATTTT. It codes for CASSLDGGVGQPQHF.

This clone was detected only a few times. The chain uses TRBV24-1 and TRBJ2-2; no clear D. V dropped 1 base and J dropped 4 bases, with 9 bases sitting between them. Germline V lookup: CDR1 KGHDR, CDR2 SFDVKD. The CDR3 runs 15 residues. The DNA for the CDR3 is TGTGCCACCAGTGATTTCGTAGGGATCACCGGGGAGCTGTTTTTT. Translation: CATSDFVGITGELFF.

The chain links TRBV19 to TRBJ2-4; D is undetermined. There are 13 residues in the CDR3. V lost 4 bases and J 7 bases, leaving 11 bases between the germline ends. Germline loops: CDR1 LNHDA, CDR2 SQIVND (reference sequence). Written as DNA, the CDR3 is TGTGCCAGTAGTAGATCCCTTGGGAACATTCAGTACTTC. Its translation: CASSRSLGNIQYF.